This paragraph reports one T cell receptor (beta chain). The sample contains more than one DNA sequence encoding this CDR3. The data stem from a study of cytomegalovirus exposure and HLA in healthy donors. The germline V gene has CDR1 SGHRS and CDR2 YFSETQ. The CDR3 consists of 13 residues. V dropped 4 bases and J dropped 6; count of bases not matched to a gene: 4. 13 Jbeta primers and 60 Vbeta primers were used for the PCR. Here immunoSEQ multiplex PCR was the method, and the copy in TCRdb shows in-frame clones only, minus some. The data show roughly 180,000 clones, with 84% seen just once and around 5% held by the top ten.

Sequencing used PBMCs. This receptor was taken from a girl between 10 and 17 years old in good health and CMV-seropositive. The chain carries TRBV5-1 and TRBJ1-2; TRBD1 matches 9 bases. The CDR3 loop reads CASSPGTGHGYTF. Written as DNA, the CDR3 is TGCGCCAGCAGCCCAGGGACAGGGCATGGCTACACCTTC.